These T cell receptor beta chains were read from a single sample in a study of shared clonotypes between healthy human individuals. The repertoire was sequenced with immunoSEQ multiplex PCR; TCRdb's copy has only in-frame clones and lacks some. The sample records 550,000 to 800,000 clones, roughly 70% being singletons. The sequenced sample was memory CD4+ T cells sorted from blood. The receptor source for this set is a woman between 25 and 40 years old in good health. Each CDR3 is given without its conserved first and last residue. The D gene is left open where the match is weak. Expanded clones get a size class; other rows say once, few or many, or leave the size out.

V gene	D gene	clone size	J gene	CDR3 protein
TRBV11-3	NA	NA	TRBJ2-1	ASSPGRDEQF
TRBV28	NA	NA	TRBJ1-1	ASSLSPTGSGYTEAF
TRBV27	NA	few	TRBJ2-3	ASSLLGVDTQY
TRBV4-1	NA	few	TRBJ1-2	ASSQVADYGYT
TRBV4-1	NA	NA	TRBJ2-3	ASSQDRATDTQY
TRBV5-1	NA	NA	TRBJ2-2	ASQEQVNTGELF
TRBV6-1	NA	NA	TRBJ1-2	ASSEAPQGNYGYT
TRBV19	NA	NA	TRBJ1-5	ASSPGEGVEPQH
TRBV5-1	TRBD2	few	TRBJ2-2	ASREGASGTSGELF
TRBV5-1	NA	NA	TRBJ1-2	ASSAGDGYT
TRBV19	NA	NA	TRBJ1-2	ATYERVPIGYT
TRBV7-2	TRBD2	NA	TRBJ2-5	ASSLIAGVLLETQY
TRBV7-9	NA	NA	TRBJ2-2	ASSSLHITGELF
TRBV4-1	TRBD2	NA	TRBJ2-1	ASSQYRTGTSGGYNEQF
TRBV28	NA	NA	TRBJ1-4	ASRIREKLF
TRBV15	TRBD2	NA	TRBJ2-7	ATSRDVAGGPYEQY
TRBV12-5	NA	NA	TRBJ1-1	ASGLVLSGVNTEAF
TRBV6-5	NA	NA	TRBJ1-5	ASSPGGLSGQPQH
TRBV7-9	TRBD2	NA	TRBJ2-7	ASSFYKGSGDEQY
TRBV4-1	NA	NA	TRBJ1-6	ASSQEGDSPLH
TRBV6-5	NA	NA	TRBJ1-1	ASSYSGYTEAF
TRBV7-2	NA	NA	TRBJ1-1	ASSLRSVSEAF
TRBV7-6	TRBD1	NA	TRBJ2-2	ASSLGQGGTGELF